The present T cell receptor (beta chain) was sequenced within a study of cytomegalovirus exposure and HLA in healthy donors. PCR used 60 Vbeta primers and 13 Jbeta primers. Original processing methods: Later, 65 million to 85 million unique TCR beta chains were counted in an analysis, and some 10 million of them were shared. Sequencing used immunoSEQ multiplex PCR; TCRdb keeps in-frame clones, though not all of them. V, J and clone size are those of that table, while D and trimming were read from the DNA. The sample carries roughly 190,000 clones, 70% to 80% recorded once. For this clone: Antigen unknown.

CDR3 length equals 14 residues. V lost 3 bases and J 4 bases, leaving 12 bases between the germline ends. CDR1 is ENHRY, CDR2 SYGVKD, per germline. General study findings and limits: The study flagged approximately 180 TCR beta chains as cytomegalovirus-associated. TCR beta chains associated with HLA were, in a later analysis, more clonally expanded than equally common others.

The chain carries TRBV10-3 and TRBJ1-2; perhaps TRBD1 as D (6 bases). The clonotype comes from a woman under 40 in good health and CMV-seropositive. The source material was PBMCs. The CDR3: CAISELGGVYGYTF. CDR3 coding DNA: TGTGCCATCAGTGAATTAGGGGGTGTCTATGGCTACACCTTC.